Sequencing of this T cell receptor (beta chain) was carried out in a study of T-cell reconstitution after alpha-beta-depleted transplantation in children. To note about this clonotype: The antigen remains undetermined.

The germline V gene has CDR1 SGHTA and CDR2 FQGNSA. There are 16 residues in the CDR3. With V trimmed by 1 base and J by 9 bases, 12 bases remained unmatched. Points from the study as a whole: After one year, T-cell counts and TCRbeta diversity mostly came from new T cells. Expanded clones from the graft, numbering several hundred, reportedly supplied alpha-beta T cells about two months after transplant. Day-60 TCRbeta diversity that was high in some patients was derived from surviving recipient T cells and thymic progenitors.

The library targeted TCRbeta and was prepared with unique molecular identifiers. Via MiXCR, TCRdb re-called the PCR reads, giving one row per CDR3 protein. The repertoire holds approximately 800,000 distinct CDR3 sequences, with 15% to 20% as singletons. Sequenced material: PBMCs, mostly from graft donor cells, taken 360 days after TCRalphabeta/CD19-depleted stem cell transplant. The TCR comes from a male patient younger than 18 who had a stem cell transplant for acute lymphoblastic leukemia, so the T cells may come from the graft donor. The J gene is TRBJ2-1, the V gene TRBV7-2; 7 bases match TRBD2. The CDR3 bases are TGTGCCAGCAGCTTAGGGGGCCGCGGGAGAGATGGTGAGCAGTTCTTC. This translates into CASSLGGRGRDGEQFF.